What follows are 9 T cell receptor beta chains derived from one specimen sequenced in a study of cytomegalovirus exposure and HLA in healthy donors. The PCR made use of 60 Vbeta and 13 Jbeta primers. The repertoire was sequenced with immunoSEQ multiplex PCR; TCRdb's copy has only in-frame clones and lacks some. The sample holds 100,000 to 150,000 clones; 80% are singletons and the top ten take more than 8%. Sequences were obtained from PBMCs. The receptor source for this set is a young man in good health and CMV-seropositive.

The J gene is TRBJ2-3, the V gene TRBV7-8; 12 positions agree with TRBD2. The V gene end was trimmed by 0 bases and the J gene end by 3 bases; junction bases not matched to a gene: 10. The CDR3 consists of 19 residues. Germline V gene lookup returns CDR1 SGHVS and CDR2 FQNEAQ. The chain's CDR3 is CASSLALSLAGGNTDTQYF. CDR3 bases: TGTGCCAGCAGCTTAGCCCTCTCGCTAGCGGGGGGGAATACAGATACGCAGTATTTT. The full variable domain, with the rest looked up from reference TRBV7-8 and TRBJ2-3, is GAGVSQSPRYKVAKRGQDVALRCDPISGHVSLFWYQQALGQGPEFLTYFQNEAQLDKSGLPSDRFFAERPEGSVSTLKIQRTQQEDSAVYLCASSLALSLAGGNTDTQYFGPGTRLTVL.

The chain has TRBV4-1 and TRBJ2-7, with TRBD1 as a possible D gene (5 bases). The V end was cut by 0 bases, the J end by 3 bases, with 12 bases between. This CDR3 is built from 15 residues. CDR1 is MGHRA and CDR2 is YSYEKL in the germline V gene. Here the CDR3 DNA reads TGCGCCAGCAGCCAAGATCCTGGGGCCAGCTACGAGCAGTACTTC. This translates into CASSQDPGASYEQYF.

The chain couples TRBV5-1 to TRBJ1-6; 11 bases are a match to TRBD1. V dropped 0 bases and J dropped 9; count of bases not matched to a gene: 2. The CDR3 totals 15 residues. Per the germline V gene, CDR1 is SGHRS and CDR2 is YFSETQ. CDR3 coding DNA: TGCGCCAGCAGCTTGGCCGGGACAGGGGGTTCACCCCTCCACTTT. Translation: CASSLAGTGGSPLHF.

The chain couples TRBV27 to TRBJ2-3; D ambiguous. Trimming removed 0 bases at V and 3 bases at J, with 4 bases between. The CDR3 length is 13 residues. CDR1 and CDR2 (germline): MNHEY, SMNVEV (reference sequence). The CDR3, as DNA: TGTGCCAGCAGTTTATCCACAACAGATACGCAGTATTTT. Translation gives CASSLSTTDTQYF.

The sample holds a few counts of this clone. The chain recombines TRBV6-5 with TRBJ1-1; D not resolved. CDR1 is MNHEY and CDR2 is SVGAGI in the germline V gene. V dropped 1 base and J dropped 5 bases, with 8 bases sitting between them. CDR3 length equals 13 residues. The DNA of the CDR3 is TGTGCCAGCAGTTACTTCGAGGGAACTGAAGCTTTCTTT. It translates to CASSYFEGTEAFF.

This clone was seen only a few times. The chain has TRBV4-1 and TRBJ2-1, with TRBD2 matching over 9 bases. There are 15 residues in the CDR3. The trim removed 2 bases at V and 6 bases at J, leaving 5 bases unmatched. Germline lookup yields CDR1 MGHRA and CDR2 YSYEKL. In nucleotides, the CDR3 is TGCGCCAGCAGCCAACGCGGGGGGGTATTCAATGAGCAGTTCTTC. The encoded protein is CASSQRGGVFNEQFF.

The chain combines TRBV19 with TRBJ1-1, with D maybe TRBD1 (6 bases). The V and J ends lost 5 bases and 6 bases respectively, with 16 bases between them. CDR1 and CDR2 from the germline V gene are LNHDA and SQIVND (reference sequence). This CDR3 comprises 14 residues. This chain's CDR3 is CASSSRPQGPEAFF. CDR3 in DNA: TGTGCCAGTAGTTCCAGGCCTCAGGGGCCTGAAGCTTTCTTT. Supplemented by reference TRBV19 and TRBJ1-1, the full variable domain reads DGGITQSPKYLFRKEGQNVTLSCEQNLNHDAMYWYRQDPGQGLRLIYYSQIVNDFQKGDIAEGYSVSREKKESFPLTVTSAQKNPTAFYLCASSSRPQGPEAFFGQGTRLTVV.

The V and J genes are TRBV6-5 and TRBJ2-7; D is perhaps TRBD2 (6 bases). The CDR3 is 12 residues long. Deletions cut 7 bases from V and 7 bases from J, with 14 bases between. In germline, CDR1 is MNHEY, CDR2 SVGAGI. The CDR3 region is CASTPGTWEQYF. Written as DNA, the CDR3 is TGTGCCAGCACCCCTGGGACTTGGGAGCAGTACTTC.

The rearrangement links TRBV12-5 to TRBJ2-7; the D gene is possibly TRBD2 (5 bases). Trimming left V 0 bases short and J 3 bases short, with 12 bases between. The CDR3 totals 15 residues. Germline V gene lookup returns CDR1 LGHNT and CDR2 FRNRAP. DNA for the CDR3: TGTGCTAGTGGTTTGGTTGGTAGCGTAAGCTACGAGCAGTACTTC. Its protein is CASGLVGSVSYEQYF.